This TCR beta chain was sequenced in a study of early T cells in non-severe SARS-CoV-2 infection. CDR1 and CDR2 from the germline V gene are ENHRY and SYGVKD. The J segment lost 2 bases and the V segment lost 2 bases, leaving 1 base of the junction unmatched. The CDR3 length is 15 residues. Only a few counts were recorded for this clonotype. Individual cDNA molecules carried attached unique molecular identifiers. MiXCR, run by TCRdb on the 5' RACE reads, gives a single entry per CDR3 protein. The sample gives 55,000 to 65,000 distinct CDR3 sequences, under 15% of which show up once; around 4.5% is in the top ten.

The chain carries TRBV10-3 and TRBJ2-5, with TRBD2 matching 11 bases. The sequence was obtained from an adult who was a healthcare worker with PCR-confirmed SARS-CoV-2 infection or an uninfected control (not recorded which). The sample comprised whole blood. The CDR3 spells CAISERLAGQETQYF. As DNA, the CDR3 is TGTGCCATCAGTGAGCGACTAGCGGGACAAGAGACCCAGTACTTC.